This is a list of T cell receptor beta chains from one sample in a study of shared clonotypes between healthy human individuals. Repertoires were generated with immunoSEQ multiplex PCR, while TCRdb's copy carries only in-frame clones and drops some. Of more than 900,000 clones in the sample, about four fifths were seen once. Material: memory CD4+ T cells from PBMCs. All receptors derive from a man between 18 and 35 years old in good health. Some clones in this sample may be carry-over from other donors' samples. The CDR3 runs from the conserved cysteine through the conserved F or W. A D gene is named only where the DNA matches it firmly. Where a row states a size, it is once, few, many or the class of an expanded clone; other rows omit it.

j_call v_call d_call clone_size cdr3_aa cdr3_nt
TRBJ2-1 TRBV5-1 TRBD2 NA CASRFGTSGVVGEQFF TGCGCCAGCAGATTTGGGACTAGCGGGGTAGTGGGTGAGCAGTTCTTC
TRBJ1-1 TRBV28 TRBD1 NA CASSLPSRTGGAGTEAFF TGTGCCAGCAGTTTACCTTCAAGGACAGGGGGCGCGGGGACTGAAGCTTTCTTT
TRBJ1-1 TRBV2 TRBD1 few CASGRQGANTEAFF TGTGCCAGCGGTAGACAGGGGGCGAACACTGAAGCTTTCTTT
TRBJ2-7 TRBV5-1 NA NA CASRWPGSYEQYF TGCGCCAGCCGCTGGCCGGGGTCCTACGAGCAGTACTTC
TRBJ2-5 TRBV7-2 NA NA CASSLARYSGSVAQYF TGTGCCAGCAGCTTAGCTAGGTACTCAGGGAGTGTGGCCCAGTACTTC
TRBJ1-2 TRBV28 TRBD1 NA CASGKVGTDYGYTF TGTGCCAGCGGTAAGGTGGGGACAGACTATGGCTACACCTTC
TRBJ2-7 TRBV6-6 NA NA CASSPRGGIYEQYF TGTGCCAGCAGTCCCCGTGGGGGGATCTACGAGCAGTACTTC
TRBJ2-5 TRBV9 NA NA CASSVSSYLPQYF TGTGCCAGCAGCGTATCTTCCTACTTACCTCAGTACTTC
TRBJ2-6 TRBV2 NA many CASSGGTGANVLTF TGTGCCAGCAGTGGGGGGACTGGGGCCAACGTCCTGACTTTC
TRBJ2-5 TRBV7-2 NA NA CASSPRVTYQETQYF TGTGCCAGCAGCCCCCGCGTTACGTACCAAGAGACCCAGTACTTC
TRBJ2-7 TRBV28 NA NA CASKELLNSYEQYF TGTGCCAGTAAGGAACTACTCAACTCCTACGAGCAGTACTTC
TRBJ1-2 TRBV7-9 NA NA CASSLLGGYTF TGTGCCAGCAGCTTATTAGGTGGCTACACCTTC
TRBJ1-1 TRBV28 NA once CATLRTHTEAFF TGTGCCACCCTTAGGACTCACACTGAAGCTTTCTTT
TRBJ1-2 TRBV29-1 TRBD1 NA CSVAHGQGFPSVGQGYTF TGCAGCGTGGCTCATGGACAGGGCTTCCCCTCAGTGGGGCAAGGCTACACCTTC
TRBJ2-7 TRBV28 NA NA CASSLRGRNEQYF TGTGCCAGCAGTTTGCGGGGTAGGAACGAGCAGTACTTC
TRBJ2-7 TRBV28 NA NA CASRSGAEGEQYF TGTGCCAGCAGGTCAGGGGCGGAAGGCGAGCAGTACTTC
TRBJ2-2 TRBV6-1 NA NA CASSEMWGTGELFF TGTGCCAGCAGTGAAATGTGGGGCACCGGGGAGCTGTTTTTT
TRBJ2-3 TRBV7-9 NA few CATTRSTDTQYF TGTGCCACCACCAGGTCCACAGATACGCAGTATTTT
TRBJ2-7 TRBV10-1 TRBD2 NA CASSEGLAGAGYEQYF TGCGCCAGCAGTGAGGGACTAGCGGGAGCGGGTTACGAGCAGTACTTC
TRBJ1-2 TRBV6-1 NA NA CASSEAWANYGYTF TGTGCCAGCAGTGAAGCGTGGGCTAACTATGGCTACACCTTC
TRBJ2-1 TRBV6-4 TRBD2 NA CASSPRRGGANNEQFF TGTGCCAGCAGTCCCCGGAGGGGAGGGGCAAACAATGAGCAGTTCTTC
TRBJ1-2 TRBV28 NA few CASSEVGYTF TGTGCCAGCAGCGAGGTCGGCTACACCTTC
TRBJ2-5 TRBV29-1 TRBD1 NA CSTRDRGTQETQYF TGCAGCACTAGGGACAGGGGGACCCAAGAGACCCAGTACTTC
TRBJ2-3 TRBV5-6 TRBD1 NA CASSLVGDSRGDTQYF TGTGCCAGCAGCTTGGTAGGGGACAGTCGAGGAGATACGCAGTATTTT
TRBJ1-4 TRBV27 NA NA CASSPLGRAGPGEKLFF TGTGCCAGCAGTCCCCTCGGCAGGGCCGGGCCGGGGGAAAAACTGTTTTTT
TRBJ2-7 TRBV15 NA NA CATSRPRDAISYEQYF TGTGCCACCAGCAGACCGAGGGACGCCATCTCCTACGAGCAGTACTTC
TRBJ2-3 TRBV5-3 TRBD2 NA CARTTSGRLNESTDTQYF TGTGCCAGAACGACTAGCGGGAGACTGAATGAAAGCACAGATACGCAGTATTTT